This T cell receptor beta chain derives from a study of T cells in Graves' hyperthyroidism and ophthalmopathy. Points from the study as a whole: In the blood, most expanded thyroid clonotypes above 0.001 appeared as well.

The CDR3 is 15 residues long. Germline CDR1 is KGHSH and CDR2 is LQKENI. V shed 3 bases and J shed 4 bases, with 14 bases lying between them. The hyperthyroidism was newly diagnosed and had lasted under 2 months; the patients were aged 18 to 65. The PBMCs were taken from roughly 10 ml of fresh peripheral blood. This clonotype was found many times. Its antigen remains unknown. There were TCR beta CDR3 regions amplified from RNA transcripts. Carried out on the TCR CDR3, a first-round RT-PCR used the HTBI primer set. TCRdb itself ran the multiplex PCR reads through MiXCR, one entry per CDR3 protein. The data contain 370,000 or so distinct CDR3 sequences, approximately 14% of them singletons.

The J gene is TRBJ2-3, the V gene TRBV18; tentative D call: TRBD2 (5 bases). The clonotype comes from a woman younger than 30 with Graves' hyperthyroidism that later progressed to Graves' ophthalmopathy. The sequenced sample consisted of blood. As DNA, the CDR3 is TGTGCCAGCTCACCTAGGGAGACTGGCGCAGATACGCAGTATTTT. It specifies CASSPRETGADTQYF.